This TCR beta chain came from a study of molecular identifiers for immune sequencing clone quantification. Using its own MiXCR run on the PCR reads, TCRdb lists one record per CDR3 protein. The sample yields 250,000 to 400,000 distinct CDR3 sequences, 20% to 25% seen once. This clonotype was counted a few times. The CDR3 has 15 amino acids. The V gene end was trimmed by 4 bases and the J gene end by 5 bases; junction bases not matched to a gene: 6. The germline V gene has CDR1 LNHDA and CDR2 SQIVND (reference sequence). V gene TRBV19 combines with J gene TRBJ2-3; 10 bases match TRBD2. The sequence came from a human donor in good health. Some libraries in this study had Jurkat cell RNA spiked in. The sequenced sample consisted of naive CD8+ T cells from blood, with Jurkat cell RNA spiked in. Subset: FACS-sorted CD8+CD4-CCR7+CD45RA+ naive T cells. The CDR3 here is CASSTLAGAEDTQYF. In DNA form, the CDR3 reads TGTGCCAGTAGTACGCTAGCGGGAGCGGAAGATACGCAGTATTTT.